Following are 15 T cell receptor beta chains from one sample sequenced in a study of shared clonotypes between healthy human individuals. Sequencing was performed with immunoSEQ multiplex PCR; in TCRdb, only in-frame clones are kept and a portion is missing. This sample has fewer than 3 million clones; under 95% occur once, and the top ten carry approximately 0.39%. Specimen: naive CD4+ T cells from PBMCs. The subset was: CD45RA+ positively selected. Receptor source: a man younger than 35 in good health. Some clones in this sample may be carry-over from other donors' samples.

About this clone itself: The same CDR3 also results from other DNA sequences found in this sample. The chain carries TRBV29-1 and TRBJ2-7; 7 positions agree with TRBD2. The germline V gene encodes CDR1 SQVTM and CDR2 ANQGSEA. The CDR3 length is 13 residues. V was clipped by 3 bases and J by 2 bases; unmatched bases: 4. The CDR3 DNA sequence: TGCAGCGTTGAGGCTAGCGGAACCTACGAGCAGTACTTC. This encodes CSVEASGTYEQYF.

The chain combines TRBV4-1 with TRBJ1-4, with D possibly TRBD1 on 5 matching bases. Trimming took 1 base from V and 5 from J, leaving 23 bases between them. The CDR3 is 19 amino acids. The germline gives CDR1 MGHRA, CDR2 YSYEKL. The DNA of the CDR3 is TGCGCCAGCAGCCAAGGACAGCCCTCCCGGAAGGCCGGGAATGAAAAACTGTTTTTT. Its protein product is CASSQGQPSRKAGNEKLFF.

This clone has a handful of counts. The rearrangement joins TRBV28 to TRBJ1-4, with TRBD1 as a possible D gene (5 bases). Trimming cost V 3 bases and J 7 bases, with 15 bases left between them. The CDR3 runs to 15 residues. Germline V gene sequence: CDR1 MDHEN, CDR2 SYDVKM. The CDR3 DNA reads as TGTGCCAGCAGTTTTAGTGAAGGGGATAGTGAAAAACTGTTTTTT. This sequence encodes CASSFSEGDSEKLFF.

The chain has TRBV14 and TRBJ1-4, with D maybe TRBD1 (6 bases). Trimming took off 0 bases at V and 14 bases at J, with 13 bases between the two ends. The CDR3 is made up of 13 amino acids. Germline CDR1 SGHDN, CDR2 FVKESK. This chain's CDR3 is CASSQDLRGRLFF. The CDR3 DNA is TGTGCCAGCAGCCAAGATTTGCGGGGGCGGCTGTTTTTT.

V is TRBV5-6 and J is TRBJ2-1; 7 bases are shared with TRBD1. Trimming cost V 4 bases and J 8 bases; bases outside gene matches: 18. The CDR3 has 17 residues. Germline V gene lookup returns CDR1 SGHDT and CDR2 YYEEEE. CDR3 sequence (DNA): TGTGCCAGCAGCCTACATCGTCTAGCAGGGGGTGGGGATGAGCAGTTCTTC. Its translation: CASSLHRLAGGGDEQFF.

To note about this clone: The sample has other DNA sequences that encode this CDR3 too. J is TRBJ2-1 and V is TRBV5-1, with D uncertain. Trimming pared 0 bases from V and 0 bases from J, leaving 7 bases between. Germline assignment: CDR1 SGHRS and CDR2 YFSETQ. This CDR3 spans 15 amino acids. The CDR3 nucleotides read TGCGCCAGCAGCTTGGGTTCCCCCTCCTACAATGAGCAGTTCTTC. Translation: CASSLGSPSYNEQFF. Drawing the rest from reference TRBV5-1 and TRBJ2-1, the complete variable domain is KAGVTQTPRYLIKTRGQQVTLSCSPISGHRSVSWYQQTPGQGLQFLFEYFSETQRNKGNFPGRFSGRQFSNSRSEMNVSTLELGDSALYLCASSLGSPSYNEQFFGPGTRLTVL.

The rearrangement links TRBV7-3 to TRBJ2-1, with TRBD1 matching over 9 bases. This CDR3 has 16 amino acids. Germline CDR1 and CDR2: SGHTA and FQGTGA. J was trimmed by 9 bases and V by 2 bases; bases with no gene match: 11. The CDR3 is CASSLLGQGMSGEQFF. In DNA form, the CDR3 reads TGTGCCAGCAGCTTACTGGGACAGGGAATGTCAGGTGAGCAGTTCTTC.

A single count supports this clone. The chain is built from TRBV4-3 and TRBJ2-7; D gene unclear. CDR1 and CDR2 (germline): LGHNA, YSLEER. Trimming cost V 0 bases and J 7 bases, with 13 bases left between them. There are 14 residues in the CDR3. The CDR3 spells CASSQDRVRLEQYF. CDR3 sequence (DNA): TGCGCCAGCAGCCAAGATCGTGTCCGCCTGGAGCAGTACTTC.

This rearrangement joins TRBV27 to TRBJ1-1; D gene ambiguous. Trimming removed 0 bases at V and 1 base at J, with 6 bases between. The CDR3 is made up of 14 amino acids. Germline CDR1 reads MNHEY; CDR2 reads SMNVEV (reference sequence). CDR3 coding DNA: TGTGCCAGCAGTTTATCCAGATCGAACACTGAAGCTTTCTTT. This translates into CASSLSRSNTEAFF.

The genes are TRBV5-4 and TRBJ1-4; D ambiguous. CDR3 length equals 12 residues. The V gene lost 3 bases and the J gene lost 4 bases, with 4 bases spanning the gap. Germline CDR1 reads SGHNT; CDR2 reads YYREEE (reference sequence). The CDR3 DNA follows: TGTGCCAGCAGCTGGCGTAATGAAAAACTGTTTTTT. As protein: CASSWRNEKLFF.

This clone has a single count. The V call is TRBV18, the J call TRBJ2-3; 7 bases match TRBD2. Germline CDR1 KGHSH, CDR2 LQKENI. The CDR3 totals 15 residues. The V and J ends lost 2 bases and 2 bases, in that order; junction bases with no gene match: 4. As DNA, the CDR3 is TGTGCCAGCTCACCAGGCGGGAGAGACACAGATACGCAGTATTTT. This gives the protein CASSPGGRDTDTQYF.

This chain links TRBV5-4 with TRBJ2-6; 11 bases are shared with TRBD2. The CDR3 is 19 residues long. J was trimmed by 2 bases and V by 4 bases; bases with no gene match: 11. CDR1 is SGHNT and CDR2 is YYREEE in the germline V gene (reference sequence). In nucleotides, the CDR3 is TGTGCCAGCAGCCCGTATTTTCTAGCGGGAGGAACTGGGGCCAACGTCCTGACTTTC. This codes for CASSPYFLAGGTGANVLTF.

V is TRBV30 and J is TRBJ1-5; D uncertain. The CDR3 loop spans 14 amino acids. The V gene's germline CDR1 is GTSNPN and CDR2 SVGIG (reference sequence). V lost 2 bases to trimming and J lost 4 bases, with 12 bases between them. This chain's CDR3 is CAWSRSSTNQPQHF. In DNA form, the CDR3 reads TGTGCCTGGAGTAGGTCCAGTACGAATCAGCCCCAGCATTTT.

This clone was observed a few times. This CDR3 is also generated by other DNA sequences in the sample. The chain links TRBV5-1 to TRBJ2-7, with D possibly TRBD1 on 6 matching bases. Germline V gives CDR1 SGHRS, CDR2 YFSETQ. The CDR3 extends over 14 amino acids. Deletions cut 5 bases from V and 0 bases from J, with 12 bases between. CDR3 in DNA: TGCGCCAGCAGGGGGCAGGGGAGCTCCTACGAGCAGTACTTC. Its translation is CASRGQGSSYEQYF.

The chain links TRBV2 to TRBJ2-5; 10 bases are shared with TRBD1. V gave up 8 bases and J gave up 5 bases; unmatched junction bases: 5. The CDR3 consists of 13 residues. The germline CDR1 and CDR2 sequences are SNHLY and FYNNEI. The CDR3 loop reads CASRRGQGETQYF. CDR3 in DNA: TGTGCCAGCCGCCGGGGACAGGGGGAGACCCAGTACTTC.